The entry below describes one T cell receptor beta chain. PCR used 60 Vbeta primers and 13 Jbeta primers. The table came from immunoSEQ multiplex PCR; TCRdb's copy has only in-frame clones and leaves some out. The listing records approximately 130,000 clones. This entry belongs to a study of cytomegalovirus exposure and HLA in healthy donors. The V gene's germline CDR1 is MNHEY and CDR2 SVGAGI. The CDR3 extends over 13 amino acids. The V segment lost 5 bases and the J segment 4 bases; nucleotides outside the gene matches: 4. J is TRBJ2-7 and V is TRBV6-5, with TRBD1 matching over 8 bases. Sequenced input: PBMCs. The receptor was derived from a woman aged 60-70 years in good health and CMV-seronegative. The CDR3 reads CASSPTGGYEQYF. The CDR3 DNA follows: TGTGCCAGCAGTCCAACAGGGGGGTACGAGCAGTACTTC.